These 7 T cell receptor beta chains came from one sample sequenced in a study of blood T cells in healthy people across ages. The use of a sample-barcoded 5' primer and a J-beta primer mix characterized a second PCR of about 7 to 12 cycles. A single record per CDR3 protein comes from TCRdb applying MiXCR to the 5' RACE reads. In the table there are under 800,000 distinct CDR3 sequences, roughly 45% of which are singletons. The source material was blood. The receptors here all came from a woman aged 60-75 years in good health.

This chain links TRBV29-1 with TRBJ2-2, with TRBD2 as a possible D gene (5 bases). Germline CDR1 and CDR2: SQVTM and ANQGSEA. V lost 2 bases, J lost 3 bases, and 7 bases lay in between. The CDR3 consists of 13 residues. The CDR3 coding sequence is TGCAGCGTTGAACTAGCTTACACCGGGGAGCTGTTTTTT. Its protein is CSVELAYTGELFF.

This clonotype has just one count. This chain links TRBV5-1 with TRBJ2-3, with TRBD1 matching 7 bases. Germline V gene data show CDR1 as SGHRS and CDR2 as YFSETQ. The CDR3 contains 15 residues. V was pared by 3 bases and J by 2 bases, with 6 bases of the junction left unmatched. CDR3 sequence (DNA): TGCGCCAGCAGCTCGAGACAGGGATTCACAGATACGCAGTATTTT. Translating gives CASSSRQGFTDTQYF.

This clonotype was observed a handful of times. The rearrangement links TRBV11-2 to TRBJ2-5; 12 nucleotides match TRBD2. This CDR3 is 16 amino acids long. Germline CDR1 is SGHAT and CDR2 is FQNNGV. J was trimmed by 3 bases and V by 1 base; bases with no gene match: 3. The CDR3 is CASSLARTSGKETQYF. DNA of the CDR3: TGTGCCAGCAGCTTAGCCAGGACTAGCGGGAAAGAGACCCAGTACTTC.

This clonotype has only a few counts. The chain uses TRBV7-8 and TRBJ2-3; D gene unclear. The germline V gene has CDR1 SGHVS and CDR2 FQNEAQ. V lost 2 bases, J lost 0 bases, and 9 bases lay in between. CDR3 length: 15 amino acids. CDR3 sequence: CASSLSKGSTDTQYF. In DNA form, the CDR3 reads TGTGCCAGCAGCTTAAGTAAAGGTAGCACAGATACGCAGTATTTT.

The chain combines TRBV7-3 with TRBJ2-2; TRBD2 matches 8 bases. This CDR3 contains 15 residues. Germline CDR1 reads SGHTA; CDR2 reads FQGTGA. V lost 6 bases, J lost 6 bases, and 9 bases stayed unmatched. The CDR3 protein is CASRPLAGPPGELFF. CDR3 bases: TGTGCCAGCAGGCCCCTAGCGGGTCCTCCCGGGGAGCTGTTTTTT.

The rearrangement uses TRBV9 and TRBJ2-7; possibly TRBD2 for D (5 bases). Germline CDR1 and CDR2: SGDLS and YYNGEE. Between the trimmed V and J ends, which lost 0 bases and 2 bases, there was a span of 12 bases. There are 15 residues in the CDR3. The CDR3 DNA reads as TGTGCCAGCAGCGTAGCAGGCGGGTACACCTACGAGCAGTACTTC. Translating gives CASSVAGGYTYEQYF.

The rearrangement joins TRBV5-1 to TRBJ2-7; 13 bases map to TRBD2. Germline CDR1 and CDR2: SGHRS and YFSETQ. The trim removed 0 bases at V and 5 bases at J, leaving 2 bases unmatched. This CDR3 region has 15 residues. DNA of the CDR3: TGCGCCAGCAGCTTGGGGACTAGCGGGAGTAACGAGCAGTACTTC. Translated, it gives CASSLGTSGSNEQYF.